The 2 T cell receptor beta chains presented below share a single source sample, sequenced in a study of blood T cell repertoires in COVID-19. The method was immunoSEQ multiplex PCR; TCRdb's version includes in-frame clones alone and lacks a portion of them. The table lists under 150,000 clones, roughly 84% of them singletons, with 3.9% in the top ten. Input material: PBMCs or T cells enriched from blood (not recorded which). These TCRs come from a middle-aged man in a cohort exposed to, infected with or recovered from COVID-19 (not recorded which).

The chain is built from TRBV7-2 and TRBJ2-4; D remains ambiguous. The CDR3 runs 14 residues. In germline, CDR1 is SGHTA, CDR2 FQGNSA. Between the trimmed V and J ends, which lost 3 bases and 0 bases, there was a span of 6 bases. The CDR3 DNA reads TGTGCCAGCAGCTTTTCGGTAGCCAAAAACATTCAGTACTTC. Translating it yields CASSFSVAKNIQYF.

V and J are TRBV4-3 and TRBJ2-5; D is undetermined. CDR1 and CDR2 (germline): LGHNA, YSLEER. V lost 2 bases and J lost 1, with 11 bases in between. The CDR3 runs to 15 residues. The CDR3: CASSQQASGQETQYF. CDR3 sequence (DNA): TGCGCCAGCAGCCAACAGGCCAGTGGCCAAGAGACCCAGTACTTC.